This T cell receptor beta chain was captured in a study of T cell changes during pregnancy in multiple sclerosis. CDR1 and CDR2 from the germline V gene are MNHEY and SVGAGI. The V end was cut by 6 bases, the J end by 4 bases, with 7 bases between. There are 11 residues in the CDR3. Some clones are missing from TCRdb's copy, which holds only in-frame ones; the method was immunoSEQ multiplex PCR. The table includes 40,000 or so clones, 80% to 90% detected once. The clonotype originates from a female donor with multiple sclerosis, enrolled in a pregnancy study. Here the sequenced sample was CD4+ T cells from peripheral blood mononuclear cells, taken before pregnancy. J is TRBJ2-7 and V is TRBV6-5; no firm D call. CDR3 loop: CASRWQYEQYF. The CDR3 DNA follows: TGTGCCAGCAGGTGGCAGTACGAGCAGTACTTC.